What follows is one TCR beta chain and its context. The method was immunoSEQ multiplex PCR; TCRdb's version includes in-frame clones alone and lacks a portion of them. Of some 94,000 clones listed, almost 97% are singletons. The record originates from a study of technical replicates of blood from several donors. This CDR3 has 14 amino acids. CDR1 and CDR2 from the germline V gene are SGHRS and YFSETQ. Trimming removed 6 bases at V and 3 bases at J, with 13 bases between. This receptor was taken from a human donor in good health. Sequenced material: T cells isolated from PBMCs. This chain links TRBV5-1 with TRBJ2-1, with D perhaps TRBD1 (6 bases). The CDR3 reads CASNFRDNYNEQFF. In DNA form, the CDR3 reads TGCGCCAGCAACTTCCGGGACAACTACAATGAGCAGTTCTTC.